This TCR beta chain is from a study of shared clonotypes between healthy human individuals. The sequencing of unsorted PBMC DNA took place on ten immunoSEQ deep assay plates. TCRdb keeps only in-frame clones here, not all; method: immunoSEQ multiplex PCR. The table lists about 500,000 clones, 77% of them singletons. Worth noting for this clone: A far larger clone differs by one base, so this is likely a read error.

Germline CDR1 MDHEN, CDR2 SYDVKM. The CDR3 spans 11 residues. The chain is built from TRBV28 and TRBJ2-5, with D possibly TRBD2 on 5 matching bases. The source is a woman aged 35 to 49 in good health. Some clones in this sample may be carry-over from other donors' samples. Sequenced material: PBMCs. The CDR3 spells CAGGAQEAQYF. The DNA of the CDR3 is TGTGCAGGAGGAGCCCAAGAGGCCCAGTACTTC.